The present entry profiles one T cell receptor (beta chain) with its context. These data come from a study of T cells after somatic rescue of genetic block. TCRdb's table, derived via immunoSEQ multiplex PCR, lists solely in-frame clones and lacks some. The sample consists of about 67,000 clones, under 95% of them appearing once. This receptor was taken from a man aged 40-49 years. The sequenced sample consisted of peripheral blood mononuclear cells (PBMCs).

DNA of the CDR3: TGTGCCAGCAGTCCCCTAGCTGGTGAGCAGTTCTTC. It codes for CASSPLAGEQFF. This chain joins TRBV6-6 and TRBJ2-1, with D tentatively TRBD2 (5 bases). The CDR3 sequence is 12 residues long. Trimming took 5 bases from V and 9 from J, leaving 11 bases between them. From germline, CDR1 is MNHNY and CDR2 SVGAGI (reference sequence).